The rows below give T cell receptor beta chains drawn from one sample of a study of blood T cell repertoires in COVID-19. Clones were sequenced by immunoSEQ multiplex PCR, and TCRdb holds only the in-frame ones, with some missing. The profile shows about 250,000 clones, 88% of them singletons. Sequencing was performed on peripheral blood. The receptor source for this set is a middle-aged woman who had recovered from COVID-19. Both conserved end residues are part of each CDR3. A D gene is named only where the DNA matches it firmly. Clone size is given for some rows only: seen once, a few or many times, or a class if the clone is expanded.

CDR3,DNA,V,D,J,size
CASSSGTSGRASTDTQYF,TGTGCCAGCAGCTCCGGGACTAGCGGGAGGGCCTCCACAGATACGCAGTATTTT,TRBV11-2,TRBD2,TRBJ2-3,.
CASTPGTGVEYF,TGTGCCAGCACCCCTGGCACGGGGGTGGAGTACTTC,TRBV6-5,.,TRBJ2-7,.
CASSLRVDLNEKLFF,TGTGCCAGCAGCCTCCGGGTTGACCTTAATGAAAAACTGTTTTTT,TRBV5-6,.,TRBJ1-4,.
CASSLVPGDEQFF,TGTGCCAGCAGCTTGGTCCCCGGGGATGAGCAGTTCTTC,TRBV5-4,.,TRBJ2-1,.
CASGPDTNYGYTF,TGTGCTAGTGGTCCGGACACAAACTATGGCTACACCTTC,TRBV12-5,.,TRBJ1-2,.
CATSDSGQGEAPQHF,TGTGCCACCAGTGACTCCGGACAGGGAGAGGCCCCCCAGCATTTT,TRBV24-1,TRBD1,TRBJ1-5,few
CASSPTGGEVSNQPQHF,TGTGCCAGTAGCCCTACAGGGGGCGAAGTTAGCAATCAGCCCCAGCATTTT,TRBV19,TRBD1,TRBJ1-5,.
CATRDRSTDTQYF,TGTGCCACCCGGGACAGGAGCACAGATACGCAGTATTTT,TRBV7-9,TRBD1,TRBJ2-3,.
CASSPRTGARLSPLHF,TGTGCCAGCAGCCCCCGGACAGGGGCGCGACTTTCACCCCTCCACTTT,TRBV9,TRBD1,TRBJ1-6,.
CASSPHTGGYGYTF,TGTGCCAGCAGCCCCCATACCGGGGGGTATGGCTACACCTTC,TRBV11-2,.,TRBJ1-2,.
CASSPSGSSYNEQFF,TGTGCCAGCAGCCCCAGCGGGAGCTCCTACAATGAGCAGTTCTTC,TRBV11-2,TRBD2,TRBJ2-1,.
CASSLGTSVEQYF,TGCGCCAGCAGCTTGGGGACTAGCGTCGAGCAGTACTTC,TRBV5-1,TRBD2,TRBJ2-7,.
CASSPPGGGPYEQYF,TGTGCCAGCTCACCCCCGGGGGGGGGACCCTACGAGCAGTACTTC,TRBV18,TRBD2,TRBJ2-7,.
CASSKPPGLAGEGGTGELFF,TGTGCCAGCAGCAAACCCCCGGGACTAGCGGGAGAAGGTGGGACCGGGGAGCTGTTTTTT,TRBV21-1,.,TRBJ2-2,.
CATSEWGQGGYTF,TGTGCCACCAGTGAATGGGGACAGGGCGGCTACACCTTC,TRBV24-1,TRBD1,TRBJ1-2,once
CASSPGRAYEQYF,TGTGCCAGCAGCCCCGGGAGGGCCTACGAGCAGTACTTC,TRBV6-4,TRBD2,TRBJ2-7,.
CASSVAGWGTGLTGELFF,TGTGCCAGCAGCGTAGCCGGTTGGGGGACAGGGTTAACCGGGGAGCTGTTTTTT,TRBV9,TRBD1,TRBJ2-2,.
CASSLAASGSLDEQFF,TGCGCCAGCAGCTTGGCGGCTAGCGGGAGTTTGGATGAGCAGTTCTTC,TRBV5-1,TRBD2,TRBJ2-1,.
CASSHLAGGSTDTQYF,TGTGCCAGCAGCCATCTAGCGGGGGGGTCCACAGATACGCAGTATTTT,TRBV11-2,TRBD2,TRBJ2-3,.
CASSPRTESYEQYF,TGTGCCAGCAGCCCACGTACAGAATCCTACGAGCAGTACTTC,TRBV6-5,.,TRBJ2-7,.
CASSLGPGLDQPQHF,TGTGCCAGCAGCCTGGGCCCAGGGTTGGATCAGCCCCAGCATTTT,TRBV7-2,.,TRBJ1-5,.
CATSAVAGAAYNEQFF,TGTGCCACCAGTGCCGTAGCGGGAGCGGCCTACAATGAGCAGTTCTTC,TRBV24-1,TRBD2,TRBJ2-1,.
CASSQGGATVYGYTF,TGTGCCAGCAGCCAAGGCGGGGCTACCGTCTATGGCTACACCTTC,TRBV3-1/TRBV3-2,.,TRBJ1-2,.
CATSPVPGLAGVSYNEQFF,TGTGCCACCAGTCCCGTCCCGGGACTAGCGGGAGTGTCCTACAATGAGCAGTTCTTC,TRBV24-1,TRBD2,TRBJ2-1,.
CASSPAASTVSYEQYF,TGTGCCAGCAGCCCAGCGGCTAGTACTGTGTCCTACGAGCAGTACTTC,TRBV9,.,TRBJ2-7,.
CSAGGSGHANTEAFF,TGCAGCGCCGGGGGGTCGGGGCACGCGAACACTGAAGCTTTCTTT,TRBV29-1,.,TRBJ1-1,.
CASSWGLSGRARADTQYF,TGTGCCAGCAGCTGGGGGCTTAGCGGGAGGGCGCGGGCAGATACGCAGTATTTT,TRBV7-2,TRBD2,TRBJ2-3,.
CASSAGGAISNTEAFF,TGTGCCAGCAGCGCAGGCGGGGCAATTTCGAACACTGAAGCTTTCTTT,TRBV7-9,.,TRBJ1-1,.
CASSQGDSPNEKLFF,TGTGCCAGCAGCCAAGGGGACAGCCCTAATGAAAAACTGTTTTTT,TRBV4-2,TRBD1,TRBJ1-4,few
CAVSGGGGQPQHF,TGTGCCGTTAGTGGGGGAGGGGGTCAGCCCCAGCATTTT,TRBV6-5,.,TRBJ1-5,.
CSASGGELSYNEQFF,TGCAGTGCTAGTGGGGGGGAGCTGTCCTACAATGAGCAGTTCTTC,TRBV20-1,TRBD2,TRBJ2-1,.
CASSIVGGRRPQHF,TGTGCCAGTAGTATAGTCGGCGGAAGGCGGCCCCAGCATTTT,TRBV19,.,TRBJ1-5,.
CASSPIAGVNTDTQYF,TGTGCCAGCAGCCCTATAGCGGGGGTTAATACAGATACGCAGTATTTT,TRBV14,TRBD2,TRBJ2-3,.
CASSLVRGAGMETQYF,TGTGCCAGCAGCTTGGTTCGGGGGGCGGGTATGGAGACCCAGTACTTC,TRBV5-5,.,TRBJ2-5,.
CSVKNRGIGDTQYF,TGCAGCGTGAAAAACAGGGGGATTGGGGATACGCAGTATTTT,TRBV29-1,TRBD1,TRBJ2-3,.
CSVVRGEAFF,TGCAGCGTTGTACGGGGTGAAGCTTTCTTT,TRBV29-1,.,TRBJ1-1,.
CASRTESYRGPQHF,TGTGCCAGCAGAACCGAAAGCTACAGGGGGCCCCAGCATTTT,TRBV6-5,TRBD1,TRBJ1-5,.
CASSLVGTGFYYGYTF,TGTGCCAGCAGCTTGGTAGGGACAGGGTTTTACTATGGCTACACCTTC,TRBV5-4,TRBD1,TRBJ1-2,once
CASSLARGTNNEKLFF,TGTGCCAGCAGCTTGGCCAGGGGCACCAATAATGAAAAACTGTTTTTT,TRBV7-2,.,TRBJ1-4,.
CASSRNRGPATNEKLFF,TGCGCCAGCTCAAGAAACAGGGGCCCTGCAACTAATGAAAAACTGTTTTTT,TRBV10-2,TRBD1,TRBJ1-4,.
CASGLVGTSNSYNEQFF,TGTGCTAGTGGTTTGGTAGGGACTAGCAACTCCTACAATGAGCAGTTCTTC,TRBV12-5,TRBD2,TRBJ2-1,.
CAWSPRGATNEKLFF,TGTGCCTGGAGTCCCCGGGGGGCAACTAATGAAAAACTGTTTTTT,TRBV30,.,TRBJ1-4,.
CATRGLESSYNEQFF,TGTGCCACCCGGGGACTCGAGAGCTCCTACAATGAGCAGTTCTTC,TRBV6-5,.,TRBJ2-1,.
CASSPSSYEQYF,TGTGCCAGCAGCCCGAGCTCCTACGAGCAGTACTTC,TRBV7-2,.,TRBJ2-7,few
CASTTYRASGYTF,TGTGCCAGCACCACCTACCGTGCTAGCGGCTACACCTTC,TRBV6-5,.,TRBJ1-2,once
CASSYGGHLGPQHF,TGTGCCAGCAGTTACGGTGGGCACCTTGGGCCCCAGCATTTT,TRBV6-5,.,TRBJ1-5,.
CASSYSRGREQYF,TGTGCCAGCAGTTACTCCAGGGGTAGGGAGCAGTACTTC,TRBV6-5,.,TRBJ2-7,.
CASRTPGDEQYF,TGTGCCAGCAGGACCCCAGGGGACGAGCAGTACTTC,TRBV12-3/TRBV12-4,.,TRBJ2-7,.
CASSPGLAGAETQYF,TGTGCCAGCAGCCCGGGACTAGCGGGAGCAGAGACCCAGTACTTC,TRBV14,TRBD2,TRBJ2-5,.
CASSLAPGQTNYGYTF,TGTGCCAGCAGCTTAGCCCCGGGACAGACCAACTATGGCTACACCTTC,TRBV7-8,TRBD1,TRBJ1-2,.
CASSLDMNTEAFF,TGTGCCAGCAGCCTTGACATGAACACTGAAGCTTTCTTT,TRBV9,.,TRBJ1-1,.
CASSPWGGRTDTQYF,TGTGCCAGCAGCCCGTGGGGGGGACGCACAGATACGCAGTATTTT,TRBV7-9,TRBD2,TRBJ2-3,.
CASGQGLTYEQYF,TGTGCCAGTGGGCAGGGGCTTACCTACGAGCAGTACTTC,TRBV19,.,TRBJ2-7,once
CAISGSVDQPQHF,TGTGCCATCAGTGGGTCCGTCGATCAGCCCCAGCATTTT,TRBV10-3,.,TRBJ1-5,.
CASTRTGRDTEAFF,TGTGCCAGTACCCGGACAGGGAGGGACACTGAAGCTTTCTTT,TRBV19,TRBD1,TRBJ1-1,.
CASSPPNYNEQFF,TGTGCCAGCAGCCCCCCAAATTACAATGAGCAGTTCTTC,TRBV11-2,.,TRBJ2-1,.
CASSYGEARGYTF,TGTGCCAGCAGCTATGGGGAGGCCAGGGGCTACACCTTC,TRBV9,.,TRBJ1-2,.
CASRGGLADYGYTF,TGTGCCAGTAGGGGGGGGCTGGCGGACTATGGCTACACCTTC,TRBV19,.,TRBJ1-2,.
CASSQERSDEQYF,TGTGCCAGCAGCCAAGAGCGGTCCGACGAGCAGTACTTC,TRBV14,.,TRBJ2-7,.
CAWSVGAAAYEQYF,TGTGCCTGGAGTGTGGGAGCGGCGGCCTACGAGCAGTACTTC,TRBV30,.,TRBJ2-7,.